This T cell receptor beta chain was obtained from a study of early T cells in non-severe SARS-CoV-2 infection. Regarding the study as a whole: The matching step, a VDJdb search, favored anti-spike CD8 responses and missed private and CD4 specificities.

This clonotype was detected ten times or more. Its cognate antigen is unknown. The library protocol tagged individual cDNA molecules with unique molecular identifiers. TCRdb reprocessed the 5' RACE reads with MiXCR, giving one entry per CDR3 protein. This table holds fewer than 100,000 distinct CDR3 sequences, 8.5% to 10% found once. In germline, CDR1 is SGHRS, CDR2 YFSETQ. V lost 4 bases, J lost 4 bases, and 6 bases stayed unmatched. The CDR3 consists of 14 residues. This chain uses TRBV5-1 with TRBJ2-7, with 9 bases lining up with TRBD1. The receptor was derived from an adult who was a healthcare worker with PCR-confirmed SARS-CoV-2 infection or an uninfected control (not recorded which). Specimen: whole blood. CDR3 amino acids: CASSPRTGEYEQYF. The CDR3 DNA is TGCGCCAGCAGCCCAAGGACAGGGGAATACGAGCAGTACTTC. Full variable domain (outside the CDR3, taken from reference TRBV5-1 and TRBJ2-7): KAGVTQTPRYLIKTRGQQVTLSCSPISGHRSVSWYQQTPGQGLQFLFEYFSETQRNKGNFPGRFSGRQFSNSRSEMNVSTLELGDSALYLCASSPRTGEYEQYFGPGTRLTVT.